This TCR beta chain was obtained from a study of early T cells in non-severe SARS-CoV-2 infection. Study-wide context: Sequenced material consisted of bulk RNA (from unsorted whole blood), and chains were unpaired.

V lost 7 bases to trimming and J lost 1 base, with 14 bases between them. The CDR3 loop spans 16 amino acids. CDR1 is SGHAT and CDR2 is FQNNGV in the germline V gene. Unique molecular identifiers were affixed to single, distinct cDNA molecules. TCRdb fed the 5' RACE reads into MiXCR, producing one record per CDR3 protein. The repertoire holds roughly 67,000 distinct CDR3 sequences, 10% to 15% seen once, with about 1.7% in the top ten. The chain employs TRBV11-2 and TRBJ1-6; D gene ambiguous. This TCR came from an adult who was a healthcare worker with PCR-confirmed SARS-CoV-2 infection or an uninfected control (not recorded which). The material sequenced was whole blood. This CDR3 reads CASTPALTSYNSPLHF. CDR3 DNA sequence: TGTGCCAGCACCCCGGCCCTGACTTCCTATAATTCACCCCTCCACTTT.